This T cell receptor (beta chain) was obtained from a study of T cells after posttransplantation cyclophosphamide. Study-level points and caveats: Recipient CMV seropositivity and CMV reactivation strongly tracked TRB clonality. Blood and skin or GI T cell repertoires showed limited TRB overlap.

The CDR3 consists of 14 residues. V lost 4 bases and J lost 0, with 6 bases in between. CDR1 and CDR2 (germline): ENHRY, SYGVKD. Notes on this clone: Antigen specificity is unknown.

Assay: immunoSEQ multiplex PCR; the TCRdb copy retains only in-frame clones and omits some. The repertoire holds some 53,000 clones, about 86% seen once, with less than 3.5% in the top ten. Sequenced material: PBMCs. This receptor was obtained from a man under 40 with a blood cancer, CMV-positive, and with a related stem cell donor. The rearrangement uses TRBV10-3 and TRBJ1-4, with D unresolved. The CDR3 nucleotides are TGTGCCATCAGTGCGGGTGCAACTAATGAAAAACTGTTTTTT. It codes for CAISAGATNEKLFF.